The 25 T cell receptor beta chains listed next were all sequenced from one sample in a study of cytomegalovirus exposure and HLA in healthy donors. The PCR made use of 60 Vbeta and 13 Jbeta primers. Clones were read by immunoSEQ multiplex PCR, and TCRdb kept only the in-frame ones, dropping some. This sample contains roughly 50,000 clones. The sequenced sample consisted of PBMCs. The receptors shown here come from a male donor in good health and CMV-seropositive.

The rearrangement joins TRBV19 to TRBJ1-2, with TRBD1 identical over 7 bases. With V trimmed by 1 base and J by 3 bases, 8 bases remained unmatched. Per the germline V gene, CDR1 is LNHDA and CDR2 is SQIVND (reference sequence). CDR3 length: 16 amino acids. The CDR3 coding sequence is TGTGCCAGTAGTATAGCCCACGGGACAGCCTACTATGGCTACACCTTC. This encodes CASSIAHGTAYYGYTF.

The chain's CDR3 is CASSPSGYEQYF. The CDR3 nucleotides read TGTGCCAGCAGCCCCTCGGGGTACGAGCAGTACTTC. The chain employs TRBV5-4 and TRBJ2-7; D possibly corresponds to TRBD2 (5 bases). Deletions cut 4 bases from V and 4 bases from J, with 9 bases between. Germline CDR1 reads SGHNT; CDR2 reads YYREEE (reference sequence). The CDR3 covers 12 residues.

The chain has TRBV4-1 and TRBJ1-5; D gene uncertain. This CDR3 contains 14 residues. The germline gives CDR1 MGHRA, CDR2 YSYEKL. V dropped 4 bases and J dropped 3 bases, with 10 bases sitting between them. As DNA, the CDR3 is TGCGCCAGCAGCCCCCGGGGTATCAATCAGCCCCAGCATTTT. Its protein product is CASSPRGINQPQHF.

CDR3 in DNA: TGCGCCAGCAGCTCCAGGGGGCGCCTATTTACTAATGAAAAACTGTTTTTT. Translation: CASSSRGRLFTNEKLFF. The chain joins TRBV5-1 to TRBJ1-4; 8 positions agree with TRBD1. Germline V gene lookup returns CDR1 SGHRS and CDR2 YFSETQ. V gave up 3 bases and J gave up 2 bases; unmatched junction bases: 9. The CDR3 covers 17 residues.

The chain is built from TRBV30 and TRBJ2-5; 9 bases fit TRBD2. The CDR3 totals 13 residues. V dropped 1 base and J dropped 5; count of bases not matched to a gene: 2. CDR1 GTSNPN and CDR2 SVGIG come from the germline V gene (reference sequence). CDR3 residues: CAWSGLAGETQYF. CDR3 in DNA: TGTGCCTGGAGTGGGCTAGCGGGGGAGACCCAGTACTTC.

This chain links TRBV2 with TRBJ1-5, with TRBD1 matching 11 bases. The CDR3 spans 15 residues. From germline, CDR1 is SNHLY and CDR2 FYNNEI. V lost 1 base and J lost 8; bases outside the gene matches: 4. The CDR3 sequence: CASSEGRDRGKPQHF. CDR3 in DNA: TGTGCCAGCAGTGAAGGGAGGGACAGGGGGAAGCCCCAGCATTTT.

This sequence joins TRBV5-4 and TRBJ1-5; 10 bases map to TRBD1. The CDR3 loop spans 15 amino acids. Germline V gives CDR1 SGHNT, CDR2 YYREEE (reference sequence). The V gene end was trimmed by 4 bases and the J gene end by 5 bases; junction bases not matched to a gene: 6. CDR3 loop: CASSQGQGTDQPQHF. The CDR3 DNA follows: TGTGCCAGCAGCCAGGGACAGGGGACAGATCAGCCCCAGCATTTT.

The chain employs TRBV7-8 and TRBJ2-7, with 7 bases that match TRBD1. The germline CDR1 and CDR2 sequences are SGHVS and FQNEAQ. V was pared by 4 bases and J by 5 bases, with 11 bases of the junction left unmatched. The CDR3 is made up of 15 amino acids. The CDR3 DNA is TGTGCCAGCAGCTCGGGACAGCGCCAAGGGGACGAGCAGTACTTC. Residues: CASSSGQRQGDEQYF.

The rearrangement joins TRBV19 to TRBJ1-2, with TRBD1 matching 9 bases. Germline assignment: CDR1 LNHDA and CDR2 SQIVND (reference sequence). Trimming at V came to 8 bases and at J to 1 base, leaving 8 bases not matched to a gene. The CDR3 sequence is 15 residues long. The CDR3 region has the DNA TGTGCCAGTCAGTCGGGGACAGGGAGTAACTATGGCTACACCTTC. It translates to CASQSGTGSNYGYTF.

This chain joins TRBV28 and TRBJ1-6; D possibly corresponds to TRBD1 (6 bases). The CDR3 extends over 13 amino acids. V was pared by 4 bases and J by 9 bases, with 10 bases between. Looked up from germline, CDR1 is MDHEN and CDR2 is SYDVKM. The CDR3 sequence is CASSSGAGSPLHF. CDR3 in DNA: TGTGCCAGCAGTTCAGGGGCCGGTTCACCCCTCCACTTT.

The CDR3 is CASSSTDGQGGSYNEQFF. CDR3 coding DNA: TGTGCCAGCAGCTCCACCGACGGACAGGGTGGCTCCTACAATGAGCAGTTCTTC. The V gene is TRBV7-9, the J gene TRBJ2-1; 8 bases are a match to TRBD1. The CDR3 has 18 residues. Per the germline V gene, CDR1 is SEHNR and CDR2 is FQNEAQ (reference sequence). V shed 4 bases and J 0 bases; nucleotides not matched to a gene: 11.

This sequence joins TRBV7-3 and TRBJ1-1, with 7 bases matching TRBD1. The CDR3 covers 14 residues. J lost 2 bases, V lost 4 bases, and 4 bases had no gene match. CDR1 and CDR2 (germline): SGHTA, FQGTGA. The CDR3, as DNA: TGTGCCAGCAGCTCGGGACAGCCCAACACTGAAGCTTTCTTT. It specifies CASSSGQPNTEAFF.

The V and J genes are TRBV5-1 and TRBJ2-2; 8 nucleotides align to TRBD1. With 3 bases clipped from V and 1 base from J, the junction kept 2 bases outside the gene matches. The CDR3 covers 15 residues. Germline loops: CDR1 SGHRS, CDR2 YFSETQ. CDR3 nucleotide sequence: TGCGCCAGCAGCTCACAGGGGGGGAACACCGGGGAGCTGTTTTTT. Translated: CASSSQGGNTGELFF.

The chain couples TRBV27 to TRBJ2-6; D may be TRBD1 (6 bases). V lost 3 bases to trimming and J lost 0 bases, with 15 bases between them. The CDR3 loop spans 18 amino acids. Germline loops: CDR1 MNHEY, CDR2 SMNVEV (reference sequence). The CDR3 region has the DNA TGTGCCAGCAGTTTGTTGGGGACATCAAACTCTGGGGCCAACGTCCTGACTTTC. Protein sequence: CASSLLGTSNSGANVLTF.

The CDR3 region has the DNA TGTGCCAGCAGCCAGACAGGATGGAACACTGAAGCTTTCTTT. Its protein is CASSQTGWNTEAFF. The rearrangement links TRBV7-3 to TRBJ1-1, with D possibly matching TRBD1 (6 bases). V dropped 5 bases and J dropped 1 base, with 11 bases sitting between them. Germline loops: CDR1 SGHTA, CDR2 FQGTGA. The CDR3 sequence is 14 residues long.

The gene calls are TRBV4-2 and TRBJ2-7; 12 bases align to TRBD2. With 3 bases clipped from V and 2 bases from J, the junction kept 2 bases outside the gene matches. CDR1 and CDR2 from the germline V gene are LGHNA and YNFKEQ. The CDR3 is 15 residues long. CDR3 bases: TGTGCCAGCAGCCATGGACTAGCGGGGCCCTACGAGCAGTACTTC. The encoded protein is CASSHGLAGPYEQYF.

V and J are TRBV7-2 and TRBJ2-1; 8 bases are a match to TRBD2. Germline V CDR1 and CDR2: SGHTA, FQGNSA. J lost 4 bases, V lost 1 base, and 3 bases had no gene match. The length of the CDR3 is 15 residues. In DNA, the CDR3 is TGTGCCAGCAGCTTAGGAGCGGGGGAGTACAATGAGCAGTTCTTC. It yields the protein CASSLGAGEYNEQFF.

The chain is built from TRBV18 and TRBJ1-1; D is ambiguous. CDR1 and CDR2 (germline): KGHSH, LQKENI. Between the trimmed V and J ends, which lost 5 bases and 0 bases, there was a span of 16 bases. The CDR3 covers 16 residues. CDR3 DNA sequence: TGTGCCAGCTCAGTACGCGCAGGCAGAATGAACACTGAAGCTTTCTTT. It translates to CASSVRAGRMNTEAFF.

The J gene is TRBJ2-3, the V gene TRBV6-1; 7 bases agree with TRBD1. The V segment lost 2 bases and the J segment 2 bases; nucleotides outside the gene matches: 7. Germline CDR1 and CDR2: MNHNS and SASEGT. CDR3 size: 16 residues. In DNA form, the CDR3 reads TGTGCCAGCAGTGAACTTTGGGGACAGTACACAGATACGCAGTATTTT. Amino acids: CASSELWGQYTDTQYF.

The J gene is TRBJ2-3, the V gene TRBV9, with 8 nucleotides matching TRBD2. Germline-derived CDR1 and CDR2 are SGDLS and YYNGEE. V trimming: 0 bases; J trimming: 4 bases; junction bases outside the gene matches: 10. The CDR3 is 17 amino acids. As DNA, the CDR3 is TGTGCCAGCAGCGTAGCCCCCAGCGGGGGCAGCCCAGATACGCAGTATTTT. It translates to CASSVAPSGGSPDTQYF.

The chain links TRBV7-8 to TRBJ1-6; D is uncertain. This CDR3 region has 18 residues. Trimming left V 6 bases short and J 2 bases short, with 20 bases between. CDR1 SGHVS and CDR2 FQNEAQ come from the germline V gene. CDR3 in DNA: TGTGCCAGCAGGCCTCAGAGGCAGCTCGGGACCTATAATTCACCCCTCCACTTT. As protein: CASRPQRQLGTYNSPLHF.

The chain combines TRBV6-5 with TRBJ2-7, with D maybe TRBD2 (6 bases). Trimming left V 11 bases short and J 2 bases short, with 16 bases between. CDR1 MNHEY and CDR2 SVGAGI come from the germline V gene. The CDR3 runs to 13 residues. CDR3 DNA: TGTGCCGCGGGGCAGGGAACAACCTACGAGCAGTACTTC. Protein: CAAGQGTTYEQYF.

This chain uses TRBV4-1 with TRBJ1-4; perhaps TRBD1 as D (5 bases). Germline-derived CDR1 and CDR2 are MGHRA and YSYEKL. The CDR3 is 14 amino acids. V lost 0 bases and J lost 4, with 6 bases in between. CDR3 coding DNA: TGCGCCAGCAGCCAAGAGGGGCTTAATGAAAAACTGTTTTTT. Its protein product is CASSQEGLNEKLFF.

V usage is TRBV12-5 and J usage is TRBJ2-3, with 7 bases fitting TRBD1. The CDR3 has 14 amino acids. The germline V gene has CDR1 LGHNT and CDR2 FRNRAP. Trimming removed 1 base from V and 6 bases from J; junction bases left unmatched: 4. The CDR3 sequence is CASGLGGGADTQYF. CDR3 nucleotide sequence: TGTGCTAGTGGTTTGGGAGGGGGCGCGGATACGCAGTATTTT.

The chain combines TRBV5-4 with TRBJ2-1, with D possibly being TRBD2 (5 bases). This CDR3 has 16 amino acids. V dropped 2 bases and J dropped 6 bases, with 18 bases sitting between them. CDR1 is SGHNT, CDR2 YYREEE, per germline (reference sequence). The CDR3 coding sequence is TGTGCCAGCAGCTTCGACCTGGTAGCGCCCGCCAATGAGCAGTTCTTC. This encodes CASSFDLVAPANEQFF. The full variable domain, completed using reference TRBV5-4 and TRBJ2-1, is ETGVTQSPTHLIKTRGQQVTLRCSSQSGHNTVSWYQQALGQGPQFIFQYYREEENGRGNFPPRFSGLQFPNYSSELNVNALELDDSALYLCASSFDLVAPANEQFFGPGTRLTVL.